A single sample is the source of the 15 T cell receptor beta chains below, sequenced in a study of CD8+ T cells in alopecia areata. Regarding treatment: oral pan-JAK inhibitor, 5-10 mg twice daily. Extracted RNA was reverse transcribed into cDNA, the sequencing template. Clones were sequenced by immunoSEQ multiplex PCR, and TCRdb holds only the in-frame ones, with some missing. The sample has about 180,000 clones, about 55% seen once. This specimen was CD8+ T cells sorted from blood, taken at week 24, from a patient treated with tofacitinib. These receptors were collected from a human donor with alopecia areata.

Points on this clone: Other DNA sequences in this specimen translate into the identical CDR3. V is TRBV27 and J is TRBJ2-7, with D possibly matching TRBD1 (6 bases). Germline CDR1 reads MNHEY; CDR2 reads SMNVEV (reference sequence). Trimming pared 4 bases from V and 2 bases from J, leaving 9 bases between. The CDR3 loop spans 13 amino acids. As DNA, the CDR3 is TGTGCCAGCAGTTACAGGGCGCCCTACGAGCAGTACTTC. Encoded protein: CASSYRAPYEQYF.

The chain employs TRBV15 and TRBJ2-3, with 10 positions matching TRBD2. The germline gives CDR1 LNHNV, CDR2 YYDKDF (reference sequence). Trimming took 0 bases from V and 2 from J; bases not matched to a gene: 8. This CDR3 has 18 residues. CDR3 sequence: CATSRDGDSGGHTDTQYF. CDR3 nucleotides: TGTGCCACCAGCAGAGATGGGGATAGCGGGGGGCACACAGATACGCAGTATTTT.

Note on this clone: Sequence at one end of the junction differs from germline and may be a read error. V and J are TRBV5-1 and TRBJ2-1, with 10 bases matching TRBD1. CDR3 length: 14 amino acids. Germline lookup yields CDR1 SGHRS and CDR2 YFSETQ. The CDR3: CASSLGQGRNEQFF. The CDR3, as DNA: TGCGCCAGCAGTTTGGGACAGGGGCGGAATGAGCAGTTCTTC.

J is TRBJ2-1 and V is TRBV4-3, with D maybe TRBD1 (5 bases). V was shortened by 2 bases and J by 1 base, with 12 bases between the two germline ends. Germline lookup yields CDR1 LGHNA and CDR2 YSLEER. The CDR3 sequence is 16 residues long. In DNA form, the CDR3 reads TGCGCCAGCAGCCAAACAATGGGGCGTTCCTACAATGAGCAGTTCTTC. It encodes CASSQTMGRSYNEQFF.

In this sample, this clone turned up a few times. V is TRBV12-5 and J is TRBJ2-4; D is unclear. Between the trimmed V and J ends, which lost 6 bases and 7 bases, there was a span of 10 bases. The germline CDR1 and CDR2 sequences are LGHNT and FRNRAP. The length of the CDR3 is 12 residues. The CDR3 DNA follows: TGTGCTAGTGGCGATGGATCGAACATTCAGTACTTC. This sequence encodes CASGDGSNIQYF.

V gene TRBV5-6 combines with J gene TRBJ1-5; the D is unclear. Trimming left V 0 bases short and J 7 bases short, with 8 bases between. This CDR3 is 13 amino acids long. CDR1 SGHDT and CDR2 YYEEEE come from the germline V gene. The CDR3 DNA follows: TGTGCCAGCAGCTTGGGGATTGGGCAGCCCCAGCATTTT. Its protein product is CASSLGIGQPQHF.

V is TRBV30 and J is TRBJ1-6, with D unresolved. CDR1 and CDR2 (germline): GTSNPN, SVGIG (reference sequence). This CDR3 is 14 amino acids long. V gave up 4 bases and J gave up 4 bases, with 11 bases separating them. In DNA form, the CDR3 reads TGTGCCTGGAAGGCATCAGGATATAATTCACCCCTCCACTTT. This sequence encodes CAWKASGYNSPLHF.

This clone has a handful of counts. The chain links TRBV6-5 to TRBJ2-3, with 7 nucleotides matching TRBD2. The CDR3 sequence is 14 residues long. The V gene end was trimmed by 5 bases and the J gene end by 1 base; junction bases not matched to a gene: 3. Germline lookup yields CDR1 MNHEY and CDR2 SVGAGI. CDR3 in DNA: TGTGCCAGCAGTGACGCGGGGGGCACAGATACGCAGTATTTT. Protein: CASSDAGGTDTQYF.

This clone appeared a few times. The chain recombines TRBV29-1 with TRBJ2-3; D gene uncertain. The V end was cut by 6 bases, the J end by 3 bases, with 22 bases between. The germline V gene encodes CDR1 SQVTM and CDR2 ANQGSEA. The CDR3 is 16 amino acids. The CDR3 DNA reads as TGCAGCGTCACCCCCACGGGCCTTGAGAGAACAGATACGCAGTATTTT. This gives the protein CSVTPTGLERTDTQYF.

This clone came up a few times. This chain links TRBV6-6 with TRBJ1-1, with a possible D match to TRBD1 (5 bases). V was cut by 0 bases and J by 5 bases, with 10 bases left in between. The CDR3 has 14 amino acids. Germline values: CDR1 MNHNY, CDR2 SVGAGI (reference sequence). The CDR3: CASSYSEGRTEAFF. Written as DNA, the CDR3 is TGTGCCAGCAGTTACTCAGAGGGGCGGACTGAAGCTTTCTTT.

The chain couples TRBV5-1 to TRBJ1-1; D remains unclear. V shed 2 bases and J shed 3 bases, with 8 bases lying between them. The CDR3 contains 13 residues. CDR1 and CDR2 from the germline V gene are SGHRS and YFSETQ. CDR3 residues: CASSLHGDTEAFF. The DNA of the CDR3 is TGCGCCAGCAGCTTACACGGGGACACTGAAGCTTTCTTT.

This clone was seen only a few times. The sample holds other DNA sequences that translate to the same CDR3. The chain links TRBV6-6 to TRBJ2-1, with D perhaps being TRBD1 or TRBD2 (5 bases each). V lost 0 bases to trimming and J lost 8 bases, with 8 bases between them. The CDR3 covers 13 residues. From germline, CDR1 is MNHNY and CDR2 SVGAGI (reference sequence). CDR3 region: CASSYSRGDEQFF. The CDR3 bases are TGTGCCAGCAGTTACTCGAGGGGAGATGAGCAGTTCTTC.

The genes are TRBV6-5 and TRBJ2-7; 10 bases align to TRBD2. Germline V gene sequence: CDR1 MNHEY, CDR2 SVGAGI. This CDR3 spans 15 amino acids. The J segment lost 8 bases and the V segment lost 0 bases, leaving 7 bases of the junction unmatched. The CDR3 loop is CASSYSAGGLQKQYF. The CDR3 DNA reads TGTGCCAGCAGTTACTCAGCGGGGGGGCTTCAGAAGCAGTACTTC.

The genes are TRBV27 and TRBJ1-5; D unclear. The germline V gene encodes CDR1 MNHEY and CDR2 SMNVEV (reference sequence). The CDR3 has 16 amino acids. The V end was cut by 5 bases, the J end by 3 bases, with 17 bases between. In DNA form, the CDR3 reads TGTGCCAGCAGTCCCTCAGCGGGGTCGGTCAATCAGCCCCAGCATTTT. It specifies CASSPSAGSVNQPQHF.

This clone appeared a few times. The J gene is TRBJ1-6, the V gene TRBV21-1; TRBD1 reflects the table's D call only, with no check against the DNA. TRBV21-1 is termed a pseudogene. The CDR3 consists of 18 residues. The CDR3 nucleotides are TGTGCCAGCAGCAAACGTCCCTTCTTCGGGGACAGCAATTCACCCCTCCACTTT. Residues: CASSKRPFFGDSNSPLHF.